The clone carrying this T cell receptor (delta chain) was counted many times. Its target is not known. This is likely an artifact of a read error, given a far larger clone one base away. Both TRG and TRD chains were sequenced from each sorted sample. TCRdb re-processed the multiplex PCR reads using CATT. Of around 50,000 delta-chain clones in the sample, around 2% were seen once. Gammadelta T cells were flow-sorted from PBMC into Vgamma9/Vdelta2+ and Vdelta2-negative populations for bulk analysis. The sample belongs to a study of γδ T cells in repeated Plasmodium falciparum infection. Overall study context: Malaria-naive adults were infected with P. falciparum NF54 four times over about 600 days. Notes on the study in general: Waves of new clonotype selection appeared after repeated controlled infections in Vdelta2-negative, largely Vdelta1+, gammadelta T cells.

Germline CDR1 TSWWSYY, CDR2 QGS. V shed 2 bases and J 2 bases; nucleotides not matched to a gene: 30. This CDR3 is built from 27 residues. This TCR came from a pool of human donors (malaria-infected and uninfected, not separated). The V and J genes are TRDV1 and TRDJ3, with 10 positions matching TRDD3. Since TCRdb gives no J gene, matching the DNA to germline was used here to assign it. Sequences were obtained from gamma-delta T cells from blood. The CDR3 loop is CALGETGPKPTSHRGIRGPWDTRQMFF. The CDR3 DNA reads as TGTGCTCTTGGGGAAACTGGGCCCAAACCCACATCCCATCGGGGGATACGCGGTCCCTGGGACACCCGACAGATGTTTTTC.